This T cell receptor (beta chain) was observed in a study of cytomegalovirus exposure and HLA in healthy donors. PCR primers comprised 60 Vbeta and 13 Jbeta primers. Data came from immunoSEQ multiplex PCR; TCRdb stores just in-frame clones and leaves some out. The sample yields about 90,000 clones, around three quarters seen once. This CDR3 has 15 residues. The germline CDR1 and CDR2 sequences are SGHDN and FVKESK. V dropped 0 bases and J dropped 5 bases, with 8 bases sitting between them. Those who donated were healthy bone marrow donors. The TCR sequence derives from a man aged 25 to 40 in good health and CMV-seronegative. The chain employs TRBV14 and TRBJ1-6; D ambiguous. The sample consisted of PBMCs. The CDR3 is CASSQDRIDNSPLHF. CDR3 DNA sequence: TGTGCCAGCAGCCAAGACAGGATAGATAATTCACCCCTCCACTTT.